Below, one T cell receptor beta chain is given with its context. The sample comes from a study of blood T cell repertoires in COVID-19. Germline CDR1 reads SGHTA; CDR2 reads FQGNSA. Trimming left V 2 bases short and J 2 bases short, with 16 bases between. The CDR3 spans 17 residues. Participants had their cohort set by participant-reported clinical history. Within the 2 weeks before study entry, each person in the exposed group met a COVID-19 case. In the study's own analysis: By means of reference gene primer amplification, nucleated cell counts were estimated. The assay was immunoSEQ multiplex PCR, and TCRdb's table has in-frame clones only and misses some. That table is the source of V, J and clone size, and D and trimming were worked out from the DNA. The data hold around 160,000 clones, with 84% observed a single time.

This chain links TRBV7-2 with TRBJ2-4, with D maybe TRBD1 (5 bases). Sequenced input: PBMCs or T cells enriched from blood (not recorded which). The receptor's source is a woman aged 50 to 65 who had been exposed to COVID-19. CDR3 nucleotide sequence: TGTGCCAGCAGCTTAATAACAGGTGGTATATCCAAAAACATTCAGTACTTC. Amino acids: CASSLITGGISKNIQYF.